This is a list of T cell receptor beta chains from one sample in a study of prognosis after radiotherapy for stage I lung cancer. In TCRdb, the multiplex PCR reads were re-called with MiXCR into one record per CDR3 protein. The repertoire includes about 14,000 distinct CDR3 sequences, around 50% of them detected once, and about 27% sits in the top ten. Sequenced material: PBMCs, taken before or after stereotactic body radiation therapy (not recorded which). The receptors derive from a donor over 45 with non-small cell lung cancer. CDR3s include the opening cysteine and the closing phenylalanine or tryptophan. The D gene is left open where the match is weak. For some rows the clone size is stated as once, few or many, or as a class when expanded; others skip it.

abundance | j_gene | v_gene | d_gene | CDR3nt | CDR3aa
many | TRBJ2-3 | TRBV19 | TRBD2 | TGTGCCAGTAGTATAGGGACTAGCGGGAGATCGAGCACAGATACGCAGTATTTT | CASSIGTSGRSSTDTQYF
medium-sized | TRBJ2-1 | TRBV7-2 | TRBD2 | TGTGCCAGCAGCAGAGATAGCGGGAACTACAATGAGCAGTTCTTC | CASSRDSGNYNEQFF
few | TRBJ1-2 | TRBV6-5 | - | TGTGCCAGCAGTTTGGATGGAGGAAGACCCTATGGCTACGCCTTT | CASSLDGGRPYGYAF
once | TRBJ2-2 | TRBV14 | TRBD1 | TGTGCCAGCAGCCAAGATGTCAGGGGGCTTTACACCGGGGAGCTGTTTTTT | CASSQDVRGLYTGELFF
few | TRBJ1-5 | TRBV27 | - | TGTGCCAGCAGTTTCTTAGCAGGGACCAATCAGCCCCAGCATTTT | CASSFLAGTNQPQHF
many | TRBJ1-5 | TRBV27 | - | TGTGCCAGCAGTCCCAGGGTTGGCAATCAGCCCCAGCATTTT | CASSPRVGNQPQHF
medium-sized | TRBJ2-1 | TRBV6-5 | - | TGTGCCAGCAGTTACGCCACCAATGAGCAGTTCTTC | CASSYATNEQFF
once | TRBJ2-7 | TRBV7-7 | - | TGTGCTAGTAGCTTAGCCCCGTACAGTTCCTACGAGCAGTACTTC | CASSLAPYSSYEQYF
- | TRBJ2-3 | TRBV4-2 | TRBD2 | TGTGCCAGCAGCCAAATTCTGGGGACTAGCGGCCGCATAGATACGCAGTATTTT | CASSQILGTSGRIDTQYF
- | TRBJ1-1 | TRBV12-3/TRBV12-4 | - | TGTGCCAGCAGCCCGGACACGGGGGAGGAGACTGAAGCTTTCTTT | CASSPDTGEETEAFF
many | TRBJ2-5 | TRBV27 | - | TGTGCCAGCTCCCATCGTTATGGGGAGGCCCAGTACTTC | CASSHRYGEAQYF
medium-sized | TRBJ2-7 | TRBV30 | TRBD2 | TGTGCCTGGAGGTTTGCGGGAGGGCCGGGTGAGCAGTACTTC | CAWRFAGGPGEQYF
- | TRBJ1-2 | TRBV27 | - | TGTGCCAGCAGTTTATCAGGGGGAATAGATGGCTACACCTTC | CASSLSGGIDGYTF
many | TRBJ2-5 | TRBV28 | TRBD1 | TGTGCCAGCAGTCAGACAGGGGTCGAGACCCAGTACTTC | CASSQTGVETQYF
many | TRBJ1-1 | TRBV3-1 | TRBD1 | TGTGCCAGCAGCCAAGGACAGGGGGGCACTGAAGCTTTCTTT | CASSQGQGGTEAFF
many | TRBJ2-5 | TRBV20-1 | TRBD2 | TGCAGTGCTCCAGCAGGACTAGCGGGAGGGGGGCGGGAGACCCAGTACTTC | CSAPAGLAGGGRETQYF
many | TRBJ2-7 | TRBV28 | TRBD2 | TGTGCCAGCAGTTTGGGTAGCGGGACTTACGAGCAGTACTTC | CASSLGSGTYEQYF
medium-sized | TRBJ1-6 | TRBV19 | - | TGTGCCAGTAGTATCCGAGGTTCACCCCTCCACTTT | CASSIRGSPLHF
many | TRBJ2-5 | TRBV7-8 | TRBD1 | TGTGCCAGCAACTCCGGGACAGGGGGGTTGACCCAGTACTTC | CASNSGTGGLTQYF
many | TRBJ1-6 | TRBV10-3 | TRBD1 | TGTGCCATCAGTGACCCGGACAGGCTTTCAAAACGGCCGGATTCACCCCTCCACTTT | CAISDPDRLSKRPDSPLHF